This T cell receptor beta chain comes out of a study of T cell responses to AZD1222 COVID-19 vaccine. Generated by immunoSEQ multiplex PCR, the TCRdb table keeps only in-frame clones and is missing some. The data show roughly 150,000 clones, with 80% to 90% seen just once and 5.5% to 8% held by the top ten. Looked up from germline, CDR1 is LGHDT and CDR2 is YNNKEL (reference sequence). CDR3 size: 20 residues. The V gene end was trimmed by 0 bases and the J gene end by 1 base; junction bases not matched to a gene: 9. The receptor comes from an adult who had recovered from COVID-19. Here the sequenced sample was peripheral blood, taken after recovery from COVID-19. The chain joins TRBV3-1 (or the pseudogene TRBV3-2) to TRBJ2-3, with TRBD2 identical over 14 bases. This CDR3 reads CASSQDLGLAGVWGTDTQYF. The CDR3 DNA reads TGTGCCAGCAGCCAAGATCTGGGACTAGCGGGAGTATGGGGCACAGATACGCAGTATTTT.